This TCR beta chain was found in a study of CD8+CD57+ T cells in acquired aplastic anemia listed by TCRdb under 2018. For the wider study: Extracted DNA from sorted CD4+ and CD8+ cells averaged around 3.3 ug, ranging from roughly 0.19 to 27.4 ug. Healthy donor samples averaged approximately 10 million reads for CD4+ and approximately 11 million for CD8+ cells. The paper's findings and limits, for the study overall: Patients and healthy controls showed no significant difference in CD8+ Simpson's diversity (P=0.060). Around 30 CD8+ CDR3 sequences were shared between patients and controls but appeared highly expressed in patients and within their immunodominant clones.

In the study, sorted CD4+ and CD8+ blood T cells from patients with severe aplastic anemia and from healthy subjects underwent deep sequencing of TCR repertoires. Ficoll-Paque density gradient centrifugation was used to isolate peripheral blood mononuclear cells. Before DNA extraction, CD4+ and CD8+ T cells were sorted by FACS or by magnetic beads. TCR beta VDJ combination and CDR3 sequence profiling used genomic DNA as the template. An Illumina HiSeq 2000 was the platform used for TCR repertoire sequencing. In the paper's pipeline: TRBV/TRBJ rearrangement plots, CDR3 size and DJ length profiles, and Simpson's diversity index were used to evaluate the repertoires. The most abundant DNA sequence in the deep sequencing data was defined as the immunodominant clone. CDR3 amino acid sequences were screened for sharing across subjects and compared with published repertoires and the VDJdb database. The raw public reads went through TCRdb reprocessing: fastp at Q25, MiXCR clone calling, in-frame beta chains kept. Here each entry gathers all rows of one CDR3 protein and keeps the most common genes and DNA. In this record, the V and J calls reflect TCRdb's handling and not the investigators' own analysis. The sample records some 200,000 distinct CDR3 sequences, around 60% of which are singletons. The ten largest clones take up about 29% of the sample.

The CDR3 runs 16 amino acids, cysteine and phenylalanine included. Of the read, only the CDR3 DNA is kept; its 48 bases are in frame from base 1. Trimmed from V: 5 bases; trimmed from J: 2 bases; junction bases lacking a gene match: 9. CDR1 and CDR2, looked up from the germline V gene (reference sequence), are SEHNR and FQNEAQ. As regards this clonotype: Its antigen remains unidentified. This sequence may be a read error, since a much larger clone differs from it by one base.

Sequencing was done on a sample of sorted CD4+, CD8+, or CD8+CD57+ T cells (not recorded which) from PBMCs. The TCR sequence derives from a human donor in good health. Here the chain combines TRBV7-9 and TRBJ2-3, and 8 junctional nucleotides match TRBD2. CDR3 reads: CASSQSGGQYTDTQYF. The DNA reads TGTGCCAGCAGCCAGAGCGGGGGACAATACACAGATACGCAGTATTTT.